This section outlines one T cell receptor beta chain sequence together with its context. This clonotype was counted at least ten times. Its target antigen remains unknown. Nothing much larger sits one base from this clone, and base qualities are not available. This entry is derived from a study of neurological immune-mediated disorders (dated 2019 in TCRdb). Study-level background: Peripheral blood TCR-beta repertoires from patients with HTLV-I-associated myelopathy (HAM/TSP), patients with multiple sclerosis, and healthy controls were compared in the study using UMI-based sequencing. The 90 to 110 TCR-beta libraries included longitudinal samples, technical triplicates and paired sorted CD4+ and CD8+ T-cell subsets alongside PBMC samples. To precisely calculate how much the frequency of each individual clone varied, libraries were sequenced in technical triplicate. The cohort comprised some 71 subjects: roughly 15 HAM/TSP patients, around 34 multiple sclerosis patients and around 20 healthy controls. What the authors observed across the whole study: No identical CDR3 amino acid sequences were found to be shared among expanded clones across subjects, suggesting that TCR-beta repertoires were private in all groups. TCR clonal expansion was greatest in HAM/TSP patients and smallest in MS patients, who ranked below even healthy controls.

cDNA was synthesized by template-switch 5'RACE using a primer with a 10-nucleotide random unique molecular identifier that tagged each TCR transcript. Each sequencing run produced over 160 million TCR-beta sequences covering 15-18 subjects. The RNeasy kit was used for extraction of total RNA. Using the KAPA Real-time Library Amplification kit, TCR-beta VDJ regions were amplified with primers for the TCR constant region and the 5'RACE anchor. Sample indexes and Illumina adaptors were added in a first PCR, after which library yield was increased in a second PCR. After Ampure bead purification, the TCR product of roughly 650 bp was size-selected on a 2% E-gel SizeSelection system. Before pooling, library quality was checked on a Bioanalyzer, concentration was measured with Qubit, and libraries were quantified with the Kapa Library Quantification kit. An Illumina HiSeq 2500 was used to sequence the libraries paired-end at 2 x 150 bp. To increase sequence diversity, roughly 24-32% phiX was spiked into each library pool. For the original study's pipeline: The quality-filtered reads were processed with the UMI-based MiGEC pipeline, whose error correction step removed more than 80% of the raw TCR sequences. VDJ genes were aligned to IMGT germline references, and each clonotype was defined by a unique CDR3 amino acid sequence together with V-J genes. VDJtools evaluated clonal expansion, Shannon diversity and CDR3 relatedness (CalcPairwiseDistances, ClusterSamples); CLCbio workbench built phylogenetic trees. Using coefficient-of-variation modelling across technical triplicates, the study counted a clone as expanded if it had at least 8 unique UMIs. Using fastp at Q25 and MiXCR, TCRdb reprocessed the public reads and kept productive beta chains. Rows are combined by CDR3 protein, so each entry shows the most common genes and DNA. The V and J calls shown here were made by TCRdb, not taken from the authors' results. This sample gives about 31,000 distinct CDR3 sequences in total; about a sixth of them show up just once. 4.5% to 5% of the sample goes to the ten largest clones.

The cysteine opens and the phenylalanine closes a CDR3 of 15 amino acids. The sequence is cut down to CDR3 DNA, 45 bases in frame from base 1. CDR1 and CDR2 (SGHVS, FNYEAQ) derive from the germline V gene. V ends up 3 bases short and J 2 bases short, with an unmatched junction base count of 6. The time point label corresponds to: technical triplicate 3. TCR libraries for sorted subsets were made from some 1 million sorted CD4+ or CD8+ T cells. Peripheral blood was subjected to Ficoll-Hypaque density gradient centrifugation to isolate PBMCs, which were then cryopreserved in liquid nitrogen. Paired sorted CD4+ and CD8+ subsets came from healthy controls, HAM/TSP patients and MS patients.

The chain employs TRBV7-6 and TRBJ2-5; 7 nucleotides in the junction match TRBD1. This TCR came from a female donor with HTLV-1-associated myelopathy (HAM/TSP). The sequenced sample consisted of CD4+ T cells from blood. This receptor has the CDR3 CASSLGQYNQETQYF. The sequenced DNA: TGTGCCAGCAGCTTGGGACAGTACAATCAAGAGACCCAGTACTTC.